The 8 T cell receptor beta chains listed next were all sequenced from one sample in a study of blood T cell repertoires in COVID-19 (dated by TCRdb to 2019 to 2021). The library was made by the immunoSEQ multiplex PCR assay. TCRdb limited this immuneACCESS table to in-frame rearrangements with V and J called. A share of clones is missing; checked studies link under half to unresolved V genes, and the rest is unexplained. The sample yields around 180,000 clones; roughly 80% were counted once. The leading ten clones occupy about 4.8% of the sample. The specimen was peripheral blood. The receptors were gathered from a woman aged 25 to 39 with acute or convalescent COVID-19.

This sequence joins TRBV28 and TRBJ1-5, with 7 bases aligning to TRBD1. There are 14 residues in the CDR3. With V trimmed by 5 bases and J by 2 bases, 3 bases remained unmatched. Germline V gives CDR1 MDHEN, CDR2 SYDVKM. DNA for the CDR3: TGTGCCAGCAGTCCTGGACAGGGCAATCAGCCCCAGCATTTT. Residues: CASSPGQGNQPQHF.

The V gene is TRBV5-1, the J gene TRBJ1-1; D gene uncertain. CDR3 size: 16 residues. Trimming cost V 5 bases and J 3 bases, with 20 bases left between them. CDR1 and CDR2 from the germline V gene are SGHRS and YFSETQ. The CDR3 DNA follows: TGCGCCAGCAGTTCGGCTAGTGGGTTAAAGGACACTGAAGCTTTCTTT. Translating gives CASSSASGLKDTEAFF. Full variable domain (rest looked up from reference TRBV5-1 and TRBJ1-1): KAGVTQTPRYLIKTRGQQVTLSCSPISGHRSVSWYQQTPGQGLQFLFEYFSETQRNKGNFPGRFSGRQFSNSRSEMNVSTLELGDSALYLCASSSASGLKDTEAFFGQGTRLTVV.

This clone has only a few counts. This chain uses TRBV15 with TRBJ1-5; 10 positions agree with TRBD1. The junction had 1 base not matched to a gene; V was cut back by 4 bases and J by 4 bases. The germline V gene has CDR1 LNHNV and CDR2 YYDKDF (reference sequence). This CDR3 region has 14 residues. This CDR3 is CATSKDRGNQPQHF. In DNA, the CDR3 is TGTGCCACCAGCAAGGACAGGGGGAATCAGCCCCAGCATTTT.

The rearrangement joins TRBV7-2 to TRBJ1-6, with no clear D. V shed 5 bases and J shed 6 bases, with 14 bases lying between them. Germline values: CDR1 SGHTA, CDR2 FQGNSA. The CDR3 contains 15 residues. CDR3 region: CASSRAAAGNSPLHF. DNA of the CDR3: TGTGCCAGCAGCCGCGCTGCGGCGGGTAATTCACCCCTCCACTTT.

Only a few counts were recorded for this clone. The CDR3 DNA reads TGTGCCAGCAGATTAGCGGGAGACGAGCAGTACTTC. Translating gives CASRLAGDEQYF. The rearrangement joins TRBV6-4 to TRBJ2-7; 9 positions agree with TRBD2. The CDR3 sequence is 12 residues long. The ends lost 6 bases at V and 5 bases at J; junction bases unmatched: 2. Looked up from germline, CDR1 is MRHNA and CDR2 is SNTAGT.

DNA of the CDR3: TGTGCCAGCAGTTACGGCCACAATGAGCAGTTCTTC. This translates into CASSYGHNEQFF. The rearrangement uses TRBV6-6 and TRBJ2-1; no firm D call. Trimming pared 2 bases from V and 5 bases from J, leaving 4 bases between. This CDR3 has 12 residues. CDR1 is MNHNY and CDR2 is SVGAGI in the germline V gene (reference sequence).

This clone was detected only once. The rearrangement links TRBV27 to TRBJ1-2; TRBD1 is a possible D gene (5 bases). Germline assignment: CDR1 MNHEY and CDR2 SMNVEV (reference sequence). V was pared by 2 bases and J by 8 bases, with 9 bases between. The CDR3 is made up of 12 amino acids. CDR3 nucleotides: TGTGCCAGCAGTTTAGCAGGGCGAGGCTACACCTTC. Its protein is CASSLAGRGYTF.

This chain connects TRBV27 to TRBJ2-3; unclear D gene. The CDR3 covers 14 residues. The germline CDR1 and CDR2 sequences are MNHEY and SMNVEV (reference sequence). The ends were cut back, 3 bases at V and 2 bases at J, with 9 bases in the middle. CDR3 bases: TGTGCCAGCAGTTTTACGCGGTTCACAGATACGCAGTATTTT. Encoded protein: CASSFTRFTDTQYF.